This TCR beta chain was identified in a study of prognosis after radiotherapy for stage I lung cancer (dated by TCRdb to about 2021). Regarding the research as a whole: Between early 2018 and January 2019, 20 or so stage I NSCLC patients were enrolled in Nanjing, China. Approximately 15 patients had newly diagnosed primary stage I lung tumors, and five had oligometastatic NSCLC after surgical resection of the primary tumor. All patients were regarded as medically inoperable, because of comorbidities in 12 patients and refusal of surgery in several patients. The cohort was made up of 10 to 15 men and roughly 6 women, with a median age of approximately 74 years and an age range of 53 to 84 years. On tumor histology, eleven to twelve patients had adenocarcinoma and more than five had squamous cell carcinoma. SBRT was given in 3 to 5 fractions with a biologically effective dose of at least 100 Gy, using image-guided IMRT or VMAT. SBRT was not combined with any concurrent therapy in any patient. Four of the 19 patients developed distant metastases after SBRT, at a median of approximately 7 months; the other 15 showed no significant progression. Peripheral blood TCR beta repertoires were profiled in stage I NSCLC patients before and after stereotactic body radiotherapy, and the study then linked these repertoires to distant failure. For each of the 20 or so patients, one blood sample was taken before SBRT and one after, so the study sequenced about 38 samples in total. General findings and caveats noted by the study authors: Post-SBRT Shannon entropy and its change from baseline were lower in patients who developed distant metastases; baseline Shannon entropy was not associated with metastases. All reported P values were unadjusted for multiple comparisons. After SBRT, the number of unique TCR clones decreased (median about 9,900 before versus 6,500 to 7,500 after; Wilcoxon paired P=0.011). No determination of tumor specificity was made for expanded TCR clones. TRBV and TRBJ usage frequencies reportedly differed by metastasis status, in two V genes at baseline and in fewer than ten V and two J genes after SBRT. The study was limited by its small cohort and short follow-up, and the findings require independent validation.

All patients had node-negative disease on CT and PET/CT, and none had a history of other malignancies or had previously received chemotherapy or radiotherapy. At each of two time points, 4.5 to 7 milliliters of peripheral venous blood were collected in EDTA tubes. Ficoll-Paque Plus density-gradient centrifugation was used to isolate PBMCs. Right after collection, samples were kept at -80 degrees C until analysis. Per the germline V gene, MNHEY is the CDR1 and SVGEGT is the CDR2. The CDR3 spans 16 residues, from the cysteine through the phenylalanine. Just CDR3 DNA is preserved here, 48 bases in frame from base 1. V is trimmed back by 6 bases and J by 6 bases, and the junction contains 10 bases that no gene match accounts for. This clonotype was seen at least ten times. This receptor's antigen is unknown. Per-nucleotide qualities are absent, and no much larger clonotype sits a single base away. Two rounds of multiplex PCR on genomic DNA were used to amplify the TCR beta CDR3 region. The first PCR round used primers specific to each TRBV and TRBJ gene, and the primer sequences were filed in Chinese patent CN105087789A. Universal primers were used in the second PCR round. The Roche High Pure PCR Template Preparation Kit was used to extract genomic DNA from frozen PBMCs. Libraries were sequenced paired-end with 151 bp reads on an Illumina HiSeq 3000. The source study handled its data this way. CutAdapt was used to discard raw reads that did not contain the multiplex PCR primer sequences. Using PEAR, the high-quality paired reads were merged into contigs. TRB V, D and J gene segments were assigned to each contig with MiXCR by alignment to reference sequences. CDR3 sequences were clustered by base quality and sequence similarity to remove sequencing errors. Shannon entropy normalized by the natural log of productive TCR sequence number was used as the measure of diversity. Clonality was computed as one minus the ratio of Shannon entropy to the natural log of the number of unique clonotypes. Progression-free survival cut-offs for repertoire metrics were chosen using the Youden index of ROC curves, with analyses run in R 3.5.3. TCRdb redid the processing of the public reads, applying fastp at Q25 and MiXCR, and retained in-frame beta chains. Entries that share a CDR3 protein sequence are merged under the most common genes and DNA. The V and J calls here are based on TCRdb, not the publication. In this sample the table shows more than 13,000 distinct CDR3 sequences, approximately 30% of which occur a single time. The ten largest clones capture about an eighth of the sample.

The TCR comes from a donor at least 50 years old with non-small cell lung cancer. The chain is made from TRBV6-2 or TRBV6-3 and TRBJ1-4; 10 bases in the middle match TRBD1. The sequenced sample was PBMCs, obtained before or after stereotactic body radiation therapy (not recorded which). The bases read TGTGCCAGCAGGACAACTAGACAGGGGGCTGATGAAAAACTGTTTTTT. This gives the protein CASRTTRQGADEKLFF.